This TCR beta chain was retrieved from a study of blood T cell repertoires in COVID-19 (dated by TCRdb to between 2020 and 2021). Context from the whole study: Collaborator samples came from the United States, Italy and Spain and covered acute and convalescent phases of COVID-19. The material from the prospective study consisted of cDNA or gDNA derived from T cells, B-cell-depleted T cells, or PBMCs. Subjects who had been exposed to COVID-19, were actively infected with it, or had recovered from it provided the deeply sampled blood TCRbeta repertoires that made up the dataset. The repertoires were released in a freely available public database intended as a resource for research on the immune response to SARS-CoV-2. Samples were obtained from the ongoing ImmuneRACE study (first 160 participants) and from about 1,300 subjects provided by 6 global collaborators. Nearly every sample came with metadata listing a de-identified subject ID, COVID-19 status, age in years and sex. Where HLA class I and class II types were available, the types were taken from metadata supplied by the sample provider, not from assay-based typing. Beyond this particular receptor, the publication reports: The amount of clinical and demographic metadata varied by source and participant and was provided uncurated.

Turning to this clone: Which antigen it targets is not known. No much larger clone is present one base from it, and per-base qualities are unavailable.

A second Seattle source provided samples from volunteer blood donors who had recovered from COVID-19. The collaborating institutions used their own protocols to collect whole blood in K2EDTA tubes. For TCRbeta analysis, collaborator samples were shipped as frozen whole blood, as isolated PBMCs, or as DNA extracted from either sample type. Deletion took 7 bases off V and 0 bases off J, with a span of 10 bases between the germline ends. In the germline V gene (reference sequence), CDR1 corresponds to WNHNN and CDR2 to SYGVQD. Inclusive of the bounding cysteine and phenylalanine, the CDR3 is 14 residues long. Left in the record is the CDR3 DNA by itself, 42 bases read in frame from the first base. TCRbeta CDR3 regions were amplified from genomic DNA using the immunoSEQ Assay, a bias-controlled multiplex PCR. The authors' pipeline ran thus. Nucleated cell counts per sample were estimated from amplification of reference gene primers within the assay. To quantify the absolute abundance of each unique TCRbeta CDR3 rearrangement, sequence reads were collapsed and filtered. For each sample, productive Simpson clonality was calculated as the square root of Simpson's diversity index across productive rearrangements. This is the immuneACCESS table as TCRdb keeps it, with only in-frame sequences that have V and J called. A part of the clones is gone; compared with another copy, unresolved V genes explain less than half, and the rest is unexplained. Clonal size and the V and J genes are those of that table, whereas D and trimming came from the DNA. This sample comprises over 150,000 clones, 85% to 90% of them detected only once. Together, the top ten hold about 1% of the sample.

Rearrangement joined TRBV10-1 to TRBJ1-5; a confident D gene designation cannot be given. The source material was peripheral blood. The TCR was taken from a woman aged 18-29 years who had recovered from COVID-19. Read as DNA, the sequence is TGCGCCAGCATTAGAGGGTATAGCAATCAGCCCCAGCATTTT. The resulting protein is CASIRGYSNQPQHF.